The entry that follows covers one TCR beta chain sequence. The data stem from a study of blood T cell repertoires in COVID-19. Overall study context: Samples came from the United States, Italy and Spain, spanning acute and convalescent COVID-19. The analysed material was cDNA or gDNA that came from T cells, B-cell-depleted T cells, or PBMCs.

Original handling: Cell counts per sample came from amplifying reference gene primers. Sequenced by immunoSEQ multiplex PCR; TCRdb stores in-frame clones only, minus some. That table gives V, J and clone size, and the DNA gave D and trimming. The data show 65,000 to 90,000 clones, roughly 90% seen once. The CDR3 is 14 residues long. V gave up 2 bases and J gave up 5 bases, with 12 bases separating them. Looked up from germline, CDR1 is SGHTA and CDR2 is FQGTGA. V is TRBV7-3 and J is TRBJ1-1; D gene uncertain. This TCR was sampled from a woman aged 45-65 years with active or convalescent COVID-19. Sequencing used peripheral blood. CDR3 sequence (DNA): TGTGCCAGCAGCTTACAGGCAGGCCATACTGAAGCTTTCTTT. Amino acids: CASSLQAGHTEAFF.